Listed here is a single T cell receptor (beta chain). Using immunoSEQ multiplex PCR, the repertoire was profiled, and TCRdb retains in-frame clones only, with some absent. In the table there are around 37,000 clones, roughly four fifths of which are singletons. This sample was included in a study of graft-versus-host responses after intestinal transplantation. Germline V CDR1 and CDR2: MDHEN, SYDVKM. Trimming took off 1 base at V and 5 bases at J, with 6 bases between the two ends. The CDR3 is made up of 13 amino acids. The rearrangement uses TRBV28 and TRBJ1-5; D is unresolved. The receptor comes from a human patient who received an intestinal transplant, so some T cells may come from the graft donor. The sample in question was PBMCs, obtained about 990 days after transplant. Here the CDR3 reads CASSLFWDQPQHF. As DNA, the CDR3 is TGTGCCAGCAGTTTATTTTGGGATCAGCCCCAGCATTTT.